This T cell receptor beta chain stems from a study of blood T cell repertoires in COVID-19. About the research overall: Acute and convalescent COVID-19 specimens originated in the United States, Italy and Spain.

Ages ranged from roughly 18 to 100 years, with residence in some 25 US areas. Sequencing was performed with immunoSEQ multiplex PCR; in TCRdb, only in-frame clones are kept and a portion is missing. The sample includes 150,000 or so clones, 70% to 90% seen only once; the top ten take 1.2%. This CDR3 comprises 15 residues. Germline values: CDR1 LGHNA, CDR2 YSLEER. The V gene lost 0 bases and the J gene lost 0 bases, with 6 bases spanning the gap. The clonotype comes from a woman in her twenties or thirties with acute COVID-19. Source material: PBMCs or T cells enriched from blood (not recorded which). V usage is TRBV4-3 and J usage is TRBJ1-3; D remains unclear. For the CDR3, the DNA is TGCGCCAGCAGCCAAGACCGGGACTCTGGAAACACCATATATTTT. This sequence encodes CASSQDRDSGNTIYF.